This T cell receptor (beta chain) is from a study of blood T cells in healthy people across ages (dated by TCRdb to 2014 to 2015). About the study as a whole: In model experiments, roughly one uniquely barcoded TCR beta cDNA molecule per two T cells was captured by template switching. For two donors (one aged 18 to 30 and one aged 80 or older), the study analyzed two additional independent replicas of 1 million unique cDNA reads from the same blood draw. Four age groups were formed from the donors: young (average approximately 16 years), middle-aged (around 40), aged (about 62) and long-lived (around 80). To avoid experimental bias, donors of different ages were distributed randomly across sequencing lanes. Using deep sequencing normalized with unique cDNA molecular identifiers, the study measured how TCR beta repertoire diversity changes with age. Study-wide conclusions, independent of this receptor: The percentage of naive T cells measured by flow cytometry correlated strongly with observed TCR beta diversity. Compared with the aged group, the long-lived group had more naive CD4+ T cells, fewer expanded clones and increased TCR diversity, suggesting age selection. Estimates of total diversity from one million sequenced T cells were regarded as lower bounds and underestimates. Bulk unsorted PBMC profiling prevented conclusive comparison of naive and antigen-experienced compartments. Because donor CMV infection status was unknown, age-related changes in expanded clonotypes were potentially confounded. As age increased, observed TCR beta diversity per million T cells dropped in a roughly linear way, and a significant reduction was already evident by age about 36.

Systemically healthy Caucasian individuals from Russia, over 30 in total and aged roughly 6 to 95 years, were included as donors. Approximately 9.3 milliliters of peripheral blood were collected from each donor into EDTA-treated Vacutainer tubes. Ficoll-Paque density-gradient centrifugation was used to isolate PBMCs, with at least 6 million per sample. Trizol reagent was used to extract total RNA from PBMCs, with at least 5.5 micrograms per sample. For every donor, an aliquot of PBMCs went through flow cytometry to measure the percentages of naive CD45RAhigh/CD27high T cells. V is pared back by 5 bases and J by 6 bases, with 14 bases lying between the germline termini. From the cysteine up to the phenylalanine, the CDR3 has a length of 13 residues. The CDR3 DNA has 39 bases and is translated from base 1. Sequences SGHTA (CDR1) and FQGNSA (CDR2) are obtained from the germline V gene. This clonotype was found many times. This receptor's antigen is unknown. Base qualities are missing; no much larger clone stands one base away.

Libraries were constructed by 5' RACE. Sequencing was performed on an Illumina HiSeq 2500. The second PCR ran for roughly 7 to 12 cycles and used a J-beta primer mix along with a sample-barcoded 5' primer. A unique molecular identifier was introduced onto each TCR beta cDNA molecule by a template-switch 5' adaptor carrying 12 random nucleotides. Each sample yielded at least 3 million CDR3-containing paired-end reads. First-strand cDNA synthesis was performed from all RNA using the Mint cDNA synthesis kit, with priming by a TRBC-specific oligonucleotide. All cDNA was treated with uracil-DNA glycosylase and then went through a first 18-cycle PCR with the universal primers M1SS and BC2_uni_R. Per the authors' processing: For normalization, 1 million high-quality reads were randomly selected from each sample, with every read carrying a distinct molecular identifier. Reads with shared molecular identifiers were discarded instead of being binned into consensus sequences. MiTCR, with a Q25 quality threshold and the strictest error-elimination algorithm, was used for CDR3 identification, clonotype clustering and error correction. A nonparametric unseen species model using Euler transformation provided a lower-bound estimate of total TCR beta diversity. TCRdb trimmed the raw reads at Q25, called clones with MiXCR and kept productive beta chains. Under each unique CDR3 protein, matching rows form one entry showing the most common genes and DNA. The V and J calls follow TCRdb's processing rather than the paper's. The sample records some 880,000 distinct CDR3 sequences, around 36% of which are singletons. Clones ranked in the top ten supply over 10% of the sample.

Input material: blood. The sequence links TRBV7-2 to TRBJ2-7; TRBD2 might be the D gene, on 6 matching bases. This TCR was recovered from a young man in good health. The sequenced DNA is TGTGCCAGCAGCCGGACTATCAGGGTCGAGCAGTACTTC. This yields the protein CASSRTIRVEQYF. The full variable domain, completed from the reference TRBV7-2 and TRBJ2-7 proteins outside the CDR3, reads GAGVSQSPSNKVTEKGKDVELRCDPISGHTALYWYRQSLGQGLEFLIYFQGNSAPDKSGLPSDRFSAERTGGSVSTLTIQRTQQEDSAVYLCASSRTIRVEQYFGPGTRLTVT.